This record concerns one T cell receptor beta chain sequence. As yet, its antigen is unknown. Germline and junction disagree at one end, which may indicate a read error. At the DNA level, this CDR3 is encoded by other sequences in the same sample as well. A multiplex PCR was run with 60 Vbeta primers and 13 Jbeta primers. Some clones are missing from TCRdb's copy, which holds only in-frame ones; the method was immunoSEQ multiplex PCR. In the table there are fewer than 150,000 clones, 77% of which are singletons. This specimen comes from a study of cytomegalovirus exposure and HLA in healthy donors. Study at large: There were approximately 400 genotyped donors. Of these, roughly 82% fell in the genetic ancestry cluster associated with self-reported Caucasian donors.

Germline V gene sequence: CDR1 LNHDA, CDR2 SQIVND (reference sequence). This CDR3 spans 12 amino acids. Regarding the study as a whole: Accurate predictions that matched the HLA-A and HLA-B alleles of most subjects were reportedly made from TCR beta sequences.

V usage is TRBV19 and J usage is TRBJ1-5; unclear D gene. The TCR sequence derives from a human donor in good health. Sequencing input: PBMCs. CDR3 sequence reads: CASRILNQPQHF. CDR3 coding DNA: TGCGCCAGTAGGATACTGAATCAGCCCCAGCATTTT.